This entry lists 9 T cell receptor beta chains sequenced from one sample in a study of CD8+ T cells in alopecia areata. RNA was isolated and reverse transcribed to cDNA, the sequencing template. The table came from immunoSEQ multiplex PCR; TCRdb's copy has only in-frame clones and leaves some out. This sample carries 60,000 to 85,000 clones, around 30% of them seen once, and the ten largest clones take around 14%. Indicated treatment: oral pan-JAK inhibitor, 5-10 mg twice daily. Sequencing used CD8+ T cells sorted from blood, obtained at week 4, from a patient treated with tofacitinib. The receptors stem from a human donor with alopecia areata.

This clone was picked up a small number of times. This chain joins TRBV4-1 and TRBJ2-5, with D unresolved. Germline CDR1 reads MGHRA; CDR2 reads YSYEKL. The CDR3 contains 15 residues. V was pared by 3 bases and J by 4 bases, with 15 bases between. The CDR3 region is CASSHQNRGPETQYF. CDR3 bases: TGCGCCAGCAGCCACCAGAATAGAGGCCCAGAGACCCAGTACTTC.

This chain joins TRBV9 and TRBJ2-3, with TRBD1 as a possible D gene (7 bases). V lost 3 bases and J lost 0, with 17 bases in between. Germline V gene lookup returns CDR1 SGDLS and CDR2 YYNGEE. The CDR3 consists of 17 residues. The CDR3 region is CASSAGGTVSSTDTQYF. Written as DNA, the CDR3 is TGTGCCAGCAGCGCCGGAGGGACAGTGTCTAGCACAGATACGCAGTATTTT.

The chain uses TRBV27 and TRBJ2-1; tentative D call: TRBD2 (7 bases). Germline V gene sequence: CDR1 MNHEY, CDR2 SMNVEV (reference sequence). The V and J ends lost 6 bases and 9 bases respectively, with 21 bases between them. This CDR3 spans 15 amino acids. The CDR3 DNA reads as TGTGCCAGCAGCTCCGGGGGCCGCGGGAGCGCTGAGCAGTTCTTC. As protein: CASSSGGRGSAEQFF.

The V call is TRBV15, the J call TRBJ2-1; 11 nucleotides agree with TRBD2. This CDR3 has 16 amino acids. Germline CDR1 and CDR2: LNHNV and YYDKDF (reference sequence). The junction had 6 bases not matched to a gene; V was cut back by 3 bases and J by 5 bases. CDR3 in amino acids: CATSSSGLAENNEQFF. The CDR3 DNA reads TGTGCCACCAGCAGTTCGGGACTAGCGGAAAACAATGAGCAGTTCTTC.

CDR3 region: CSGSGTDGYTF. CDR3 nucleotides: TGCAGCGGTAGTGGGACGGATGGCTACACCTTC. The chain uses TRBV29-1 and TRBJ1-2; possible D gene TRBD1, 5 bases. The CDR3 runs 11 residues. Trimming shortened V by 7 bases and J by 6 bases, and 12 bases separated the two germline ends. CDR1 is SQVTM, CDR2 ANQGSEA, per germline.

This clone was recorded a few times. The chain links TRBV27 to TRBJ2-1; D ambiguous. Germline V gives CDR1 MNHEY, CDR2 SMNVEV (reference sequence). This CDR3 has 16 residues. V dropped 2 bases and J dropped 2 bases, with 13 bases sitting between them. Written as DNA, the CDR3 is TGTGCCAGCAGTTTACCCCCCTTGGATCCCTACAATGAGCAGTTCTTC. Translated, it gives CASSLPPLDPYNEQFF.

This clone turned up a few times. V is TRBV29-1 and J is TRBJ2-1; 14 bases are a match to TRBD2. The germline gives CDR1 SQVTM, CDR2 ANQGSEA. The CDR3 runs to 14 residues. V lost 7 bases, J lost 7 bases, and 6 bases stayed unmatched. The CDR3 DNA is TGCAGCGCGCCCGGACTAGCGGGAGGAAATGAGCAGTTCTTC. This translates into CSAPGLAGGNEQFF.

On this clone itself: A much more abundant neighbour one base away suggests this may be a read error. This chain links TRBV18 with TRBJ2-5, with D maybe TRBD2 (6 bases). Germline CDR1 and CDR2: KGHSH and LQKENI. V lost 1 base to trimming and J lost 7 bases, with 10 bases between them. The CDR3 runs to 13 residues. CDR3 amino acids: CASSPRREVTQYF. The DNA of the CDR3 is TGTGCCAGCTCACCACGGCGGGAAGTGACCCAGTACTTC.

This clone appeared a few times. The V and J genes are TRBV7-9 and TRBJ1-2; D not resolved. V was clipped by 2 bases and J by 0 bases, with 4 bases between them. CDR1 and CDR2 (germline): SEHNR, FQNEAQ (reference sequence). The CDR3 length is 13 residues. CDR3 in amino acids: CASSLTPNYGYTF. The DNA of the CDR3 is TGTGCCAGCAGCTTAACCCCTAACTATGGCTACACCTTC.